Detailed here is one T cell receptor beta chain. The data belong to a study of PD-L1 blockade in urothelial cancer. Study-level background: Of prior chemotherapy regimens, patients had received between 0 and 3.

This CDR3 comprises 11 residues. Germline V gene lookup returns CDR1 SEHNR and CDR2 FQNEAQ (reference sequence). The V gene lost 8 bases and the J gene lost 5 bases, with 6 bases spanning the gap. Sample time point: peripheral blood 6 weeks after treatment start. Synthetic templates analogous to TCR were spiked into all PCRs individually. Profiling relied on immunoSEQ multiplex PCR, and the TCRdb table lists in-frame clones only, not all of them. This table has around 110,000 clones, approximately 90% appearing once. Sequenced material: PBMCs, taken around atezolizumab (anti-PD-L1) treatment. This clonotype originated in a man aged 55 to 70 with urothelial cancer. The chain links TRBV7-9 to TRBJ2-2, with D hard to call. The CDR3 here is CASVRTGELFF. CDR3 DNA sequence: TGTGCCAGCGTTAGAACCGGGGAGCTGTTTTTT.